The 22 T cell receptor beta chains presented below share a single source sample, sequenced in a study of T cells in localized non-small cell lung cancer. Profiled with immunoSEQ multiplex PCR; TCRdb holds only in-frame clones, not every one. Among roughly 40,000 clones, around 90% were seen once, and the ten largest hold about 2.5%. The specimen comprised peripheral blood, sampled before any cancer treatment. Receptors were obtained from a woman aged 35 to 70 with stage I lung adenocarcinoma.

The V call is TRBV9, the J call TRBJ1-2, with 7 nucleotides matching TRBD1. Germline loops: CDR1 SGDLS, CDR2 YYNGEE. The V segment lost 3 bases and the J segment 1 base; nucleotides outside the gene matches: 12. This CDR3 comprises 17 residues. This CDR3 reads CASSEGADRAVNYGYTF. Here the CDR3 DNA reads TGTGCCAGCAGCGAGGGGGCAGACAGGGCCGTTAACTATGGCTACACCTTC.

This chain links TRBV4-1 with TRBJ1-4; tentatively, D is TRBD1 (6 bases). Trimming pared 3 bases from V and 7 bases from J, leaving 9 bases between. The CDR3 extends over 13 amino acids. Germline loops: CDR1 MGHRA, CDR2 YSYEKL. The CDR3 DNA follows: TGCGCCAGCAGCCAGCAGGGGACTGAAAAACTGTTTTTT. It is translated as CASSQQGTEKLFF.

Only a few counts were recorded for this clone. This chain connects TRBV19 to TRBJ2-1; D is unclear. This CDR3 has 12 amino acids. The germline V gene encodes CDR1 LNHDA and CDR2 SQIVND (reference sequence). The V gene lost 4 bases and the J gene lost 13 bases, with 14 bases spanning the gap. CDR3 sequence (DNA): TGTGCCAGTAGTACGGCCTTCGGCGCTCAGTTCTTC. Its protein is CASSTAFGAQFF.

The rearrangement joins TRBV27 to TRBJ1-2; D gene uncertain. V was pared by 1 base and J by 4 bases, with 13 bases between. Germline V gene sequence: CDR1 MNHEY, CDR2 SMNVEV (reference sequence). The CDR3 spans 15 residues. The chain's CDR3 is CASSLLPPLVYGYTF. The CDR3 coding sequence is TGTGCCAGCAGTTTATTGCCTCCTTTGGTCTATGGCTACACCTTC.

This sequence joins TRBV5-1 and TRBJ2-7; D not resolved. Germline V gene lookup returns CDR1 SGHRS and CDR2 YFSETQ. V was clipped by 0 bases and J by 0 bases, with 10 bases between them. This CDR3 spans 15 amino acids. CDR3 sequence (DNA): TGCGCCAGCAGCTTGGGCGGCAGTAACTCCTACGAGCAGTACTTC. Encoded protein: CASSLGGSNSYEQYF.

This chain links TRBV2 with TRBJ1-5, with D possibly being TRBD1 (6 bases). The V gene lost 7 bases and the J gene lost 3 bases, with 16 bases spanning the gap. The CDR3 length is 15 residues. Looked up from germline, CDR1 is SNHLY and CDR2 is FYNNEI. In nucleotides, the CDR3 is TGTGCCAGCAATGAGGGGGTCCCTGTCAATCAGCCCCAGCATTTT. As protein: CASNEGVPVNQPQHF.

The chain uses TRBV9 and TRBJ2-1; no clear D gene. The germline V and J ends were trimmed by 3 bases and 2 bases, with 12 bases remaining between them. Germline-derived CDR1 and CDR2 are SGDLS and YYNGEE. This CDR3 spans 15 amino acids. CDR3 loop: CASSETPEPYNEQFF. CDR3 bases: TGTGCCAGCAGCGAAACCCCGGAGCCCTACAATGAGCAGTTCTTC.

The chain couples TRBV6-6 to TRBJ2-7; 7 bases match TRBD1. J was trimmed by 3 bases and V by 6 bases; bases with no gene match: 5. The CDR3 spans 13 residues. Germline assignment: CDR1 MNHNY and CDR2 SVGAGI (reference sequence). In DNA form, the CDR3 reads TGTGCCAGCAGCGGACAGGAAAACTACGAGCAGTACTTC. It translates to CASSGQENYEQYF.

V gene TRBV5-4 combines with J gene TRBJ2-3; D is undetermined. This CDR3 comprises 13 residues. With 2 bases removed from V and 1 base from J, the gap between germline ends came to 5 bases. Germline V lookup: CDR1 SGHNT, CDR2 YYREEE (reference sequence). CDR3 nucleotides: TGTGCCAGCAGCTTCTTAGGCACAGATACGCAGTATTTT. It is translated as CASSFLGTDTQYF.

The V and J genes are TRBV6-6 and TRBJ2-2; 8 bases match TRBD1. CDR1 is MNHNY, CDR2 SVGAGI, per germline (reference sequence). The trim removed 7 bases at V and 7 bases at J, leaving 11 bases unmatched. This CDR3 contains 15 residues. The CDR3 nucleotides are TGTGCCAGCAAAGTCCCCAGGGGGCAAGGCGGGGAGCTGTTTTTT. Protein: CASKVPRGQGGELFF.

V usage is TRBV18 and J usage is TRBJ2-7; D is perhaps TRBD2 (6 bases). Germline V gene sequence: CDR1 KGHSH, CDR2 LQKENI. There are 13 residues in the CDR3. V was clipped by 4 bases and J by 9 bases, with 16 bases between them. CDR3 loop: CASSRDLQEGQYF. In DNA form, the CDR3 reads TGTGCCAGCTCACGGGACCTCCAGGAGGGGCAGTACTTC.

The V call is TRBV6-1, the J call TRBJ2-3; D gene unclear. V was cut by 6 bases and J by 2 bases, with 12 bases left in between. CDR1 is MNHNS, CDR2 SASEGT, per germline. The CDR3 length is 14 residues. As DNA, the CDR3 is TGTGCCAGCAGCCCGAGGCAGGCCACAGATACGCAGTATTTT. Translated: CASSPRQATDTQYF.

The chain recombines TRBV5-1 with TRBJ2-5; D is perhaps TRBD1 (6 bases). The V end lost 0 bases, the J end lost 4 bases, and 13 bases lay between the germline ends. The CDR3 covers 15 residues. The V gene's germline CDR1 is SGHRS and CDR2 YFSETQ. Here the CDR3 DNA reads TGCGCCAGCAGCTTGGCAGGACAGATCGGAGAGACCCAGTACTTC. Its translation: CASSLAGQIGETQYF.

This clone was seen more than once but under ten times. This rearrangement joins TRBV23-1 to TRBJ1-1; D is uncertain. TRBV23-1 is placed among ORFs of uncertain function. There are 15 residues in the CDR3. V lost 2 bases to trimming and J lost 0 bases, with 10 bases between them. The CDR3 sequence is CASSQPDWVNTEAFF. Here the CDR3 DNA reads TGCGCCAGCAGTCAACCGGACTGGGTGAACACTGAAGCTTTCTTT.

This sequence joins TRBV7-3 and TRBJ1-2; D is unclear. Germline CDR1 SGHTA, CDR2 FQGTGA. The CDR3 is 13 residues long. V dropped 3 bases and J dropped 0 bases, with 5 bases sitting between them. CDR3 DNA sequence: TGTGCCAGCAGCTTCGACTCTAACTATGGCTACACCTTC. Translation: CASSFDSNYGYTF. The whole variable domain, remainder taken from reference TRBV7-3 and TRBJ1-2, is GAGVSQTPSNKVTEKGKYVELRCDPISGHTALYWYRQSLGQGPEFLIYFQGTGAADDSGLPNDRFFAVRPEGSVSTLKIQRTERGDSAVYLCASSFDSNYGYTFGSGTRLTVV.

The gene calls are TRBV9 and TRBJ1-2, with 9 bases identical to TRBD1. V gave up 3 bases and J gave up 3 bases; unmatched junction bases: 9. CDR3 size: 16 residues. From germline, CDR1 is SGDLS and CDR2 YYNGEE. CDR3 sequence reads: CASSAWDREEDYGYTF. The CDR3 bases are TGTGCCAGCAGCGCCTGGGACAGGGAGGAGGACTATGGCTACACCTTC.

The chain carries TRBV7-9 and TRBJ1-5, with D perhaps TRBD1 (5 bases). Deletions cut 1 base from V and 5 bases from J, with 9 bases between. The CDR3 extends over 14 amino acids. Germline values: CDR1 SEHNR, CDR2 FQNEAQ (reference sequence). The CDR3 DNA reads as TGTGCCAGCAGCTTAGATGGGGGGGATCAGCCCCAGCATTTT. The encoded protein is CASSLDGGDQPQHF.

The CDR3 DNA sequence: TGTGCCAGCAGCGTAGCTAAAGGCAGGCCGAACACCGGGGAGCTGTTTTTT. Translating it yields CASSVAKGRPNTGELFF. The chain carries TRBV9 and TRBJ2-2; D is uncertain. V gave up 0 bases and J gave up 0 bases, with 12 bases separating them. The CDR3 totals 17 residues. Germline V lookup: CDR1 SGDLS, CDR2 YYNGEE.

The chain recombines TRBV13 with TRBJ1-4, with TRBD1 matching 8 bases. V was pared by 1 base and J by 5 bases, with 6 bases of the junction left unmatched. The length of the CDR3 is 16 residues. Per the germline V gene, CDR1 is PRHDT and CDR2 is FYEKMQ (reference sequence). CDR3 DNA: TGTGCCAGCAGCTTAGTAGGGACAGGCCAAAATGAAAAACTGTTTTTT. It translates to CASSLVGTGQNEKLFF.

CDR3 loop: CASSEGGWGLAGTDTQYF. CDR3 DNA sequence: TGTGCCAGCAGTGAAGGGGGGTGGGGACTAGCGGGGACAGATACGCAGTATTTT. The chain has TRBV2 and TRBJ2-3, with TRBD2 identical over 13 bases. In germline, CDR1 is SNHLY, CDR2 FYNNEI. The CDR3 has 18 amino acids. Trimming removed 1 base from V and 3 bases from J; junction bases left unmatched: 7.

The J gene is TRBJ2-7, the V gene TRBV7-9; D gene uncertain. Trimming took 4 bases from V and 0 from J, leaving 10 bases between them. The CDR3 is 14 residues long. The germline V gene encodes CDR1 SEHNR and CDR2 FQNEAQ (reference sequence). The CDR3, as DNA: TGTGCCAGCAGCTGGCAGGAATACTCCTACGAGCAGTACTTC. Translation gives CASSWQEYSYEQYF.

The CDR3 sequence: CAIRQEAFF. The CDR3 DNA reads TGTGCCATCAGACAGGAAGCTTTCTTT. The chain recombines TRBV21-1 with TRBJ1-1; the table names TRBD1, a call not compared with the DNA. TRBV21-1 is termed a pseudogene. The CDR3 loop spans 9 amino acids.